Sequencing of this T cell receptor beta chain was carried out in a study of spatial heterogeneity in lung cancer. Regarding the study as a whole: Detection of ubiquitous tumor TCRs in blood was higher at resection than follow-up.

This clonotype was seen many times. The antigen is unknown. The junction and the germline gene differ at one end; a read error may be behind it. As to time point: blood at routine non-recurrence follow-up after resection. Unsorted whole RNA from tumor, nontumor lung or frozen PBMC underwent sequencing. The CDR3 runs 13 residues. Individual TCR cDNA molecules each bore their own unique molecular identifier. Each CDR3 protein is one row after TCRdb ran MiXCR on the 5' RACE reads. The repertoire holds roughly 46,000 distinct CDR3 sequences, with approximately 12% as singletons. The chain is built from TRBV12-3 or TRBV12-4 and TRBJ2-7; TRBD2 aligns across 8 bases. This sequence was found in a male donor with early-stage non-small cell lung cancer. The sequences come from PBMCs, collected at follow-up. Here the CDR3 DNA reads TGTGCCAGCAGTTTCGTGCCGGGGGGGTCTCCCTCCTTC. It yields the protein CASSFVPGGSPSF.